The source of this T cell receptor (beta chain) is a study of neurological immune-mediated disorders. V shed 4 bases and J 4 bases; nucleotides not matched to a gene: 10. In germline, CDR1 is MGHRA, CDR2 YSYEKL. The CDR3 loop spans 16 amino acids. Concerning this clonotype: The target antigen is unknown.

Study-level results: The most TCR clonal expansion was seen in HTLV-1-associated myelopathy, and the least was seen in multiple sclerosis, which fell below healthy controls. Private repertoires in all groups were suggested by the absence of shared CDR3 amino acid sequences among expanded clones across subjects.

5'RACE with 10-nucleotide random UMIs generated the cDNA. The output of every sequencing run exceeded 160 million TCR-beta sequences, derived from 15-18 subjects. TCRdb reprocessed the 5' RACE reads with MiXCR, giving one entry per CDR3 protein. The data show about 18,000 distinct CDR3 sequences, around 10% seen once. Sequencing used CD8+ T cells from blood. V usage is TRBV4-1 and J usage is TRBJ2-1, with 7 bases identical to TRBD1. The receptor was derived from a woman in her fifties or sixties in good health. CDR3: CASSRRGTVEYNEQFF. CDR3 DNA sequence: TGCGCCAGCAGCCGTAGAGGGACAGTTGAGTACAATGAGCAGTTCTTC.